The T cell receptor (beta chain) under discussion was sequenced for a study of cytomegalovirus exposure and HLA in healthy donors. Trimming took 8 bases from V and 6 from J, leaving 19 bases between them. CDR1 and CDR2 from the germline V gene are LNHDA and SQIVND (reference sequence). This CDR3 contains 14 residues. The study, taken as a whole, reports: Earlier analysis looked at TCR beta V segments, and most were productive about 87% or about 30% of the time.

With respect to this clone: What it binds is not known.

The PCR contained 60 Vbeta and 13 Jbeta primers. Sequencing was performed with immunoSEQ multiplex PCR; in TCRdb, only in-frame clones are kept and a portion is missing. The specimen's table records 60,000 to 70,000 clones. Material: PBMCs. The V call is TRBV19, the J call TRBJ1-2; no definite D call. This sequence was found in a boy aged 5-17 years in good health and CMV-seronegative. The CDR3 DNA is TGTGCCAGTCGTGGTGCAGCCTCTAGAGATGGCTACACCTTC. This codes for CASRGAASRDGYTF.